The present T cell receptor beta chain was sequenced within a study of blood T cells in healthy people across ages. CDR3 size: 16 residues. Germline CDR1 reads SNHLY; CDR2 reads FYNNEI. To note about this clonotype: At one end the junction does not follow the germline gene, possibly because of a read error.

It was with a sample-barcoded 5' primer and a J-beta primer mix that a second PCR of about 7 to 12 cycles was run. Each sample provided no less than 3 million CDR3-containing paired-end reads. TCRdb re-called the 5' RACE reads through MiXCR, storing one row per CDR3 protein. The repertoire holds roughly 800,000 distinct CDR3 sequences, with approximately 55% as singletons. The chain employs TRBV2 and TRBJ2-5; 12 bases map to TRBD2. The TCR comes from a man older than 75 in good health. Sample: blood. The CDR3 nucleotides are TGTGCCGGCAGTTCTCTTGGACTAGCGGGGCAAGAGACCCAGTACTTC. It encodes CAGSSLGLAGQETQYF.